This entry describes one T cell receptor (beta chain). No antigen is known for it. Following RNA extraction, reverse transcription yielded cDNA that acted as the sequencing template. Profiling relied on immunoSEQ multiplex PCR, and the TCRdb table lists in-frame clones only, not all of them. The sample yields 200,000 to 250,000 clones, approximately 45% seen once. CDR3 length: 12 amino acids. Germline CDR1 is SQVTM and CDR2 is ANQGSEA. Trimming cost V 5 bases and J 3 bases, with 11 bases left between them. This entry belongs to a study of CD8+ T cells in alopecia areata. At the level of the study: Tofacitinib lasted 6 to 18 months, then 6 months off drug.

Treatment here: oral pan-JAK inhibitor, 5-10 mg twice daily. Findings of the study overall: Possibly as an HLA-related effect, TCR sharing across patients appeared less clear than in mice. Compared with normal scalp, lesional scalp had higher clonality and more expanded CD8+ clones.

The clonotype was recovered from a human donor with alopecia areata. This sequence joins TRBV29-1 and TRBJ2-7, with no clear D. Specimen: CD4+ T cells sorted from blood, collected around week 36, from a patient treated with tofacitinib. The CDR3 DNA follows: TGCAGCGTTAAAAAGGCGAGCTACGAGCAGTACTTC. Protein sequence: CSVKKASYEQYF.